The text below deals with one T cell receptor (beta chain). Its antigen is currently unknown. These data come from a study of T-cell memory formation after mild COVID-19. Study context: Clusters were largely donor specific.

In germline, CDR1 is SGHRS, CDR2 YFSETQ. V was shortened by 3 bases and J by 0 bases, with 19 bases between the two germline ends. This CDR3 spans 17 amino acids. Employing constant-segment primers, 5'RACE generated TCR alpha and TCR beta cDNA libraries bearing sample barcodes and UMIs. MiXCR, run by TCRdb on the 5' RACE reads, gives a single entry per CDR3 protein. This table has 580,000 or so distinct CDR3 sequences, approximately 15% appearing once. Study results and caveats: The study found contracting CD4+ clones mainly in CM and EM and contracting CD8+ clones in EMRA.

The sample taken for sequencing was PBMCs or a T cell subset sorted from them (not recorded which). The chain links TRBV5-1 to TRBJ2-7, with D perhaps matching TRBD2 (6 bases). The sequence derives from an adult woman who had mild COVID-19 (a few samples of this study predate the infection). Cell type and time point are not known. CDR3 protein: CASSWGDSGTISYEQYF. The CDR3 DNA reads TGCGCCAGCAGCTGGGGGGACTCCGGGACGATCTCCTACGAGCAGTACTTC.